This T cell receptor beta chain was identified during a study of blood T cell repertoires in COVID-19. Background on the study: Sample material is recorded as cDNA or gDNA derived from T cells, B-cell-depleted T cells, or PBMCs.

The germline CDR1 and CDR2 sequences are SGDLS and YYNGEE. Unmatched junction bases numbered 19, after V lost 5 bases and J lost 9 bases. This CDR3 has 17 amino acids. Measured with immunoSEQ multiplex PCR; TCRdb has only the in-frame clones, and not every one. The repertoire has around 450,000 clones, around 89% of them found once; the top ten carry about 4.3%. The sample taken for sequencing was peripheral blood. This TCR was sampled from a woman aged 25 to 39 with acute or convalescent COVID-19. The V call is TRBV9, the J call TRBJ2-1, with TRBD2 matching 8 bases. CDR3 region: CASSRTSGRGGESEQFF. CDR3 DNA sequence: TGTGCCAGCAGTCGAACCTCGGGACGGGGGGGCGAAAGTGAGCAGTTCTTC.